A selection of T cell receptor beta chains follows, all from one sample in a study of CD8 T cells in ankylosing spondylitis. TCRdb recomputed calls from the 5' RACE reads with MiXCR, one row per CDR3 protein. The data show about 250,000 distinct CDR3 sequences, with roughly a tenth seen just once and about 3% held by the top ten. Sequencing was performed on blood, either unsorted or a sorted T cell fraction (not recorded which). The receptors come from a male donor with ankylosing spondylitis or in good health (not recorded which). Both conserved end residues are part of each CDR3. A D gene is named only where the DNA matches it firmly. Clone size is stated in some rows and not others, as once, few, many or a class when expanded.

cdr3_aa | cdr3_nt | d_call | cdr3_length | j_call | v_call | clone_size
CAISDANSFGNTIYF | TGTGCCATCAGTGACGCCAACAGTTTTGGAAACACCATATATTTT | NA | 15 | TRBJ1-3 | TRBV10-3 | many
CASRRLSGTASSYEQYF | TGTGCCAGCAGACGGCTATCCGGGACGGCGAGCTCCTACGAGCAGTACTTC | NA | 17 | TRBJ2-7 | TRBV6-1 | many
CASGGRYTEAFF | TGTGCCAGCGGTGGACGGTACACTGAAGCTTTCTTT | NA | 12 | TRBJ1-1 | TRBV7-9 | NA
CASSSDRVGVGEQYF | TGTGCCAGCAGCTCCGACAGGGTGGGAGTTGGCGAGCAGTACTTC | TRBD1 | 15 | TRBJ2-7 | TRBV7-2 | NA
CASSLGQGSQETQYF | TGTGCCAGCAGCTTAGGACAGGGAAGCCAAGAGACCCAGTACTTC | TRBD1 | 15 | TRBJ2-5 | TRBV11-2 | many
CSARPGGEETQYF | TGCAGCGCCCGCCCAGGGGGCGAGGAGACCCAGTACTTC | TRBD1 | 13 | TRBJ2-5 | TRBV29-1 | many
CAWATGDNQPQHF | TGTGCCTGGGCGACAGGCGACAATCAGCCCCAGCATTTT | NA | 13 | TRBJ1-5 | TRBV30 | few
CSVAQGDNYGYTF | TGCAGCGTTGCCCAGGGGGACAACTATGGCTACACCTTC | TRBD1 | 13 | TRBJ1-2 | TRBV29-1 | few
CSVEASNTRWGEQYF | TGCAGCGTTGAAGCCAGCAACACCCGGTGGGGCGAGCAGTACTTC | NA | 15 | TRBJ2-7 | TRBV29-1 | few
CASSLAGRNEQFF | TGTGCCAGCAGCTTGGCGGGCCGAAATGAGCAGTTCTTC | NA | 13 | TRBJ2-1 | TRBV7-2 | NA
CSVEDRGFGYTF | TGCAGCGTTGAAGATCGCGGATTTGGCTACACCTTC | NA | 12 | TRBJ1-2 | TRBV29-1 | many
CASSLDSFGRDRGYSNQPQHF | TGTGCCAGCAGCTTAGATAGTTTTGGGCGGGACAGGGGATATAGCAATCAGCCCCAGCATTTT | TRBD1 | 21 | TRBJ1-5 | TRBV11-2 | NA
CASRPQTGGHYGYTF | TGTGCCAGCAGACCTCAGACAGGGGGACACTATGGCTACACCTTC | TRBD1 | 15 | TRBJ1-2 | TRBV27 | many
CSARDLRAMGLFF | TGCAGTGCTAGAGATCTAAGAGCTATGGGACTGTTTTTT | NA | 13 | TRBJ1-4 | TRBV20-1 | NA
CASSPPSGSSNEQFF | TGTGCCAGCAGTCCGCCTAGCGGGAGTTCCAATGAGCAGTTCTTC | TRBD2 | 15 | TRBJ2-1 | TRBV12-3/TRBV12-4 | many
CASSPRLASSYNEQFF | TGTGCCAGCAGCCCTCGGCTAGCTAGCTCCTACAATGAGCAGTTCTTC | NA | 16 | TRBJ2-1 | TRBV9 | NA
CASSAASGGATGANVLTF | TGTGCCAGCAGCGCAGCTAGCGGGGGGGCCACTGGGGCCAACGTCCTGACTTTC | TRBD2 | 18 | TRBJ2-6 | TRBV9 | few
CATSRQGGPEAFF | TGTGCCACCAGCAGACAGGGAGGCCCTGAAGCTTTCTTT | NA | 13 | TRBJ1-1 | TRBV15 | many
CASSFELLYGYTF | TGTGCCAGCAGTTTCGAACTGCTCTATGGCTACACCTTC | NA | 13 | TRBJ1-2 | TRBV12-3/TRBV12-4 | many
CASSSLLKGGTF | TGTGCCAGCAGTTCGCTTCTCAAGGGCGGCACCTTC | NA | 12 | TRBJ1-2 | TRBV6-6 | many
CATSPPRGRGNQPQHF | TGTGCCACCAGCCCCCCCCGGGGAAGGGGCAATCAGCCCCAGCATTTT | NA | 16 | TRBJ1-5 | TRBV15 | many
CASSQVGQTPGTDTQYF | TGTGCCAGCAGCCAGGTCGGACAGACCCCTGGCACAGATACGCAGTATTTT | NA | 17 | TRBJ2-3 | TRBV4-2 | NA
CASSQASSSYEQYF | TGCGCCAGCAGCCAAGCGTCTAGCTCCTACGAGCAGTACTTC | NA | 14 | TRBJ2-7 | TRBV4-1 | NA